A selection of T cell receptor beta chains follows, all from one sample in a study of cytomegalovirus exposure and HLA in healthy donors. The method was immunoSEQ multiplex PCR; TCRdb's version includes in-frame clones alone and lacks a portion of them. The table shows some 170,000 clones, with roughly 79% occurring only once. The specimen sequenced was PBMCs. These receptors came from a young woman in good health and CMV-seropositive. Both conserved end residues are trimmed from each CDR3. Fields, in order: clone size, V gene, CDR3 protein. Part of the rows lack a size; the others show once, few, many or a class for expanded clones.

>-|TRBV30
AWNSGADTQY
>-|TRBV4-3
ASSPQGQSEKLF
>-|TRBV7-2
ASSRDRATNEKLF
>-|TRBV13
ASSYGLAVAPAQY
>-|TRBV2
ASSGQGVSNQPQH
>-|TRBV5-4
ASSLAGSRSTDTQY
>-|TRBV19
ASSIGQGVSSQH
>-|TRBV6-1
ASSENGFYT
>-|TRBV10-3
AISDTGKITDTQY
>-|TRBV29-1
SVSQRTGLNTEAF
>-|TRBV15
ATSSSGGAYNEQF
>-|TRBV20-1
SAATDTQY
>-|TRBV7-9
ASSYPLAGYTDTQY
>once|TRBV7-8
ASSLERTGGTGELF
>once|TRBV5-6
ASSSGLTNTEAF
>-|TRBV7-9
ASTFGGSNTEAF
>few|TRBV6-5
ASSGAGLNTGELF
>-|TRBV7-8
ASSPPWRQGIYEQY
>-|TRBV5-8
ASSTGTVNTEAF
>-|TRBV2
ASSEDRGNQPQH